In this sample, the clone carrying this T cell receptor (beta chain) turned up a few times. The antigen remains undetermined. The data derive from a study of CD8 T cell repertoires and HIV-1 epitope variants. Background on the study: Separate wells received one of Twenty-five Gag or Nef variant peptides. Study-wide results and caveats: Fewer than ten TCR beta clonotypes were antigen-specific, 6 or 7 apparently recognizing autologous or escape variants.

This CDR3 is built from 14 residues. Trimming took 5 bases from V and 4 from J; bases not matched to a gene: 7. CDR1 and CDR2 from the germline V gene are LNHDA and SQIVND (reference sequence). Profiled with immunoSEQ multiplex PCR; TCRdb holds only in-frame clones, not every one. The table lists some 5,000 clones, about two thirds of them singletons. Material: cultured CD8+ T cells derived from PBMCs. The sequence came from a male donor with HIV. This chain connects TRBV19 to TRBJ2-7, with 8 nucleotides matching TRBD1. The CDR3 bases are TGTGCCAGTAGTTCCCGGGACAGGCAGTACGAGCAGTACTTC. This encodes CASSSRDRQYEQYF.